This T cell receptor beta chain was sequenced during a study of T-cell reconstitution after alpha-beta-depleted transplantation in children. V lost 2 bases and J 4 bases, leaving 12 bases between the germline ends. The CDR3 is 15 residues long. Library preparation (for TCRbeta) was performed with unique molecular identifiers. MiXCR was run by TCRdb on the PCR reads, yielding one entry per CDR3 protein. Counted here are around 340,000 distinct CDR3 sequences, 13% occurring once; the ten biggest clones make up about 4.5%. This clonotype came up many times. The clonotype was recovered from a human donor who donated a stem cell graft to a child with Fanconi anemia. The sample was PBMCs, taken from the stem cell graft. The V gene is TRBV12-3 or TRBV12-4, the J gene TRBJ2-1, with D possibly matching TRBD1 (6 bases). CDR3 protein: CASSLWDTQYNEQFF. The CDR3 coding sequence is TGTGCCAGCAGTTTATGGGACACCCAATACAATGAGCAGTTCTTC.